Presented here are 28 T cell receptor beta chains from one specimen sequenced in a study of T cells in Graves' hyperthyroidism and ophthalmopathy (dated by TCRdb to the late 2010s). The protocol used for the library was multiplex PCR. TCRdb names Illumina HiSeq 2000 as the instrument used. Amplification of TCR beta CDR3 regions was carried out from RNA transcripts. A first-round RT-PCR of the TCR CDR3 used the HTBI primer set with the Qiagen OneStep RT-PCR kit. The public reads were run again by TCRdb, first through fastp at Q25 and then through MiXCR, and only productive beta chains were kept. Rows merge per CDR3 protein into single entries with the most common DNA and genes. In all, the sample holds about 380,000 distinct CDR3 sequences, and about a fifth of those were seen once. About 38% of the sample is taken by the ten largest. The material sequenced was blood. The receptors were gathered from a man between 18 and 29 years old with Graves' ophthalmopathy.

The rearrangement links TRBV5-6 to TRBJ1-2; 7 bases line up with TRBD1. CDR3 length equals 15 residues. The germline gives CDR1 SGHDT, CDR2 YYEEEE. With 4 bases clipped from V and 5 bases from J, the junction kept 11 bases outside the gene matches. CDR3: CASSPLQGIWYGYTF. The CDR3 DNA sequence: TGTGCCAGCAGCCCACTACAGGGGATCTGGTATGGCTACACCTTC.

This sequence joins TRBV2 and TRBJ1-5; D not certain. The V and J ends lost 3 bases and 9 bases respectively, with 9 bases between them. The CDR3 sequence is 12 residues long. Germline assignment: CDR1 SNHLY and CDR2 FYNNEI. CDR3 in DNA: TGTGCCAGCAGTGATCCCGTTATGCCCCAGCATTTT. This encodes CASSDPVMPQHF.

CDR3 in DNA: TGTGCCAGCAGCTCCCAGACTAGCGGGCCCTACGAGCAGTACTTC. Its translation: CASSSQTSGPYEQYF. The chain carries TRBV13 and TRBJ2-7; 10 bases align to TRBD2. The germline V gene has CDR1 PRHDT and CDR2 FYEKMQ (reference sequence). After removal of 4 bases from V and 2 bases from J, the junction contained 5 bases not matched to a gene. The CDR3 runs 15 residues.

This clonotype was detected a few times. V is TRBV10-3 and J is TRBJ2-3; 8 nucleotides agree with TRBD2. This CDR3 has 17 residues. The germline gives CDR1 ENHRY, CDR2 SYGVKD. Losses at the gene ends were 0 bases for V and 2 bases for J; bases not matched to a gene: 7. As DNA, the CDR3 is TGTGCCATCAGTGAGTCGACTGATAGCGGGACCACAGATACGCAGTATTTT. Residues: CAISESTDSGTTDTQYF.

J is TRBJ1-5 and V is TRBV28; the D gene is possibly TRBD1 (6 bases). Germline values: CDR1 MDHEN, CDR2 SYDVKM. V gave up 4 bases and J gave up 0 bases, with 13 bases separating them. The CDR3 is 16 residues long. The CDR3 loop reads CASSSEGGYSNQPQHF. CDR3 DNA sequence: TGTGCCAGCAGTTCAGAGGGGGGGTATAGCAATCAGCCCCAGCATTTT.

The chain joins TRBV19 to TRBJ2-7; tentatively, D is TRBD1 (5 bases). Trimming cost V 4 bases and J 2 bases, with 15 bases left between them. The length of the CDR3 is 15 residues. Germline V gene data show CDR1 as LNHDA and CDR2 as SQIVND (reference sequence). For the CDR3, the DNA is TGTGCCAGTAGTAGGGGTTACCAGGGCCCCTACGAGCAGTACTTC. Its protein product is CASSRGYQGPYEQYF.

This clonotype showed up many times. The V and J genes are TRBV24-1 and TRBJ2-7; D is possibly TRBD2 (5 bases). Germline V gene sequence: CDR1 KGHDR, CDR2 SFDVKD. V was pared by 3 bases and J by 6 bases, with 14 bases between. The CDR3 is 14 amino acids. CDR3 nucleotide sequence: TGTGCCACCAGTGATCCCCAAGGAGGCCTCGAGCAGTACTTC. Its protein product is CATSDPQGGLEQYF.

This chain links TRBV5-1 with TRBJ2-2, with 8 bases fitting TRBD1. Trimming removed 3 bases from V and 1 base from J; junction bases left unmatched: 8. Germline V lookup: CDR1 SGHRS, CDR2 YFSETQ. The CDR3 runs to 17 residues. The CDR3 loop is CASSSSWGTGNTGELFF. The CDR3 nucleotides read TGCGCCAGCAGCTCGTCATGGGGGACAGGGAACACCGGGGAGCTGTTTTTT. Variable domain in full (rest from reference TRBV5-1 and TRBJ2-2): KAGVTQTPRYLIKTRGQQVTLSCSPISGHRSVSWYQQTPGQGLQFLFEYFSETQRNKGNFPGRFSGRQFSNSRSEMNVSTLELGDSALYLCASSSSWGTGNTGELFFGEGSRLTVL.

V and J are TRBV6-6 and TRBJ1-1; D remains ambiguous. V dropped 0 bases and J dropped 7 bases, with 9 bases sitting between them. Germline-derived CDR1 and CDR2 are MNHNY and SVGAGI (reference sequence). The CDR3 length is 13 residues. CDR3: CASSYSVGFEAFF. DNA for the CDR3: TGTGCCAGCAGTTACTCGGTGGGGTTTGAAGCTTTCTTT.

This clonotype was recorded at least ten times. The chain employs TRBV2 and TRBJ2-2; perhaps TRBD2 as D (6 bases). Germline values: CDR1 SNHLY, CDR2 FYNNEI. This CDR3 spans 17 amino acids. Trimming pared 4 bases from V and 4 bases from J, leaving 19 bases between. The CDR3 sequence: CASSGGIAERGTGELFF. In DNA, the CDR3 is TGTGCCAGCAGTGGAGGTATAGCGGAACGTGGCACCGGGGAGCTGTTTTTT.

This clonotype was detected many times. The CDR3 sequence is CASSQGSNEQFF. CDR3 nucleotides: TGTGCCAGCAGCCAAGGTAGCAATGAGCAGTTCTTC. V gene TRBV3-1 combines with J gene TRBJ2-1; D unclear. This CDR3 has 12 amino acids. The ends were cut back, 1 base at V and 6 bases at J, with 4 bases in the middle. From germline, CDR1 is LGHDT and CDR2 YNNKEL (reference sequence).

This clonotype was seen a few times. The rearrangement uses TRBV10-3 and TRBJ1-2; a weak D match, TRBD1 (5 bases). V lost 4 bases and J lost 8, with 11 bases in between. The CDR3 contains 12 residues. Germline assignment: CDR1 ENHRY and CDR2 SYGVKD. CDR3 residues: CAISAGEGGYTF. The CDR3 nucleotides are TGTGCCATCAGTGCCGGAGAGGGGGGCTACACCTTC.

This clonotype has at least ten counts. The chain couples TRBV3-1 to TRBJ1-5; D ambiguous. Trimming took 0 bases from V and 7 from J, leaving 7 bases between them. CDR1 is LGHDT and CDR2 is YNNKEL in the germline V gene (reference sequence). The CDR3 extends over 13 amino acids. The CDR3 DNA is TGTGCCAGCAGCCAAGACCGGGAACAGCCCCAGCATTTT. Translated, it gives CASSQDREQPQHF.

Regarding this clonotype: At one end the junction does not follow the germline gene, possibly because of a read error. The chain carries TRBV5-1 and TRBJ1-1; TRBD1 might be the D (6 bases). CDR3 length: 15 amino acids. Per germline, CDR1 SGHRS and CDR2 YFSETQ. CDR3 region: CASRRPRGGETETFF. CDR3 sequence (DNA): TGCGCCAGCAGGCGCCCAAGGGGGGGCGAGACTGAAACTTTCTTT.

This clonotype was recorded at least ten times. V and J are TRBV20-1 and TRBJ1-6; TRBD1 matches at 8 bases. The CDR3 extends over 15 amino acids. Germline V gene lookup returns CDR1 DFQATT and CDR2 SNEGSKA (reference sequence). After removal of 0 bases from V and 9 bases from J, the junction contained 7 bases not matched to a gene. The CDR3 DNA is TGCAGTGCTAGAGATCCCGACAGGGGTGGTTCACCCCTCCACTTT. This gives the protein CSARDPDRGGSPLHF.

This clonotype was seen at least ten times. The V and J genes are TRBV9 and TRBJ1-2, with 9 positions matching TRBD1. Germline-derived CDR1 and CDR2 are SGDLS and YYNGEE. This CDR3 comprises 13 residues. V gave up 4 bases and J gave up 8 bases; unmatched junction bases: 6. In nucleotides, the CDR3 is TGTGCCAGCAGCCTAACAGGGGGCGAGGGCTACACCTTC. The encoded protein is CASSLTGGEGYTF.

This clonotype was detected ten times or more. The genes are TRBV7-2 and TRBJ2-7, with a weak D call TRBD1 (6 bases). The V and J ends lost 3 bases and 2 bases respectively, with 20 bases between them. This CDR3 spans 17 amino acids. Germline CDR1 is SGHTA and CDR2 is FQGNSA. CDR3: CASSFFRGPEMAYEQYF. CDR3 bases: TGTGCCAGCAGCTTCTTCAGGGGACCAGAAATGGCCTACGAGCAGTACTTC.

The V gene is TRBV6-7, the J gene TRBJ1-6; D not resolved. TRBV6-7 is an ORF, with its function uncertain. Between the trimmed V and J ends, which lost 8 bases and 4 bases, there was a span of 3 bases. This CDR3 region has 11 residues. The CDR3 region has the DNA TGTGCCAGCCCTTATAATTCACCCCTCCACTTT. It translates to CASPYNSPLHF.

This clonotype was counted ten times or more. The chain employs TRBV20-1 and TRBJ1-2; D possibly corresponds to TRBD1 (6 bases). CDR3 length: 14 residues. The germline V and J ends were trimmed by 6 bases and 5 bases, with 19 bases remaining between them. The germline gives CDR1 DFQATT, CDR2 SNEGSKA (reference sequence). The CDR3 nucleotides are TGCAGTGCCGGGGGGGCACAGAGCCCTTATGGCTACACCTTC. Protein: CSAGGAQSPYGYTF.

This clonotype appeared a few times. V is TRBV7-3 and J is TRBJ2-7; 7 nucleotides align to TRBD1. Germline values: CDR1 SGHTA, CDR2 FQGTGA. CDR3 length equals 15 residues. Trimming at V came to 0 bases and at J to 6 bases, leaving 8 bases not matched to a gene. The CDR3 loop reads CASSLTSEGAGEQYF. The CDR3 DNA follows: TGTGCCAGCAGCTTAACGTCAGAGGGGGCCGGCGAGCAGTACTTC.

The rearrangement joins TRBV4-1 to TRBJ2-3; TRBD1 might be the D (5 bases). CDR3 length: 15 residues. Per the germline V gene, CDR1 is MGHRA and CDR2 is YSYEKL. The V end was cut by 0 bases, the J end by 7 bases, with 14 bases between. The CDR3 coding sequence is TGCGCCAGCAGCCAAGATGCGACAGTCTCTTATACGCAGTATTTT. Translation gives CASSQDATVSYTQYF.

The rearrangement joins TRBV7-9 to TRBJ2-7, with TRBD1 matching over 10 bases. Germline values: CDR1 SEHNR, CDR2 FQNEAQ (reference sequence). Losses at the gene ends were 8 bases for V and 2 bases for J; bases not matched to a gene: 15. This CDR3 is built from 17 residues. CDR3 sequence (DNA): TGTGCCAGCTCACCTAAGATGGCGGGACAGGGGACCTACGAGCAGTACTTC. Translation: CASSPKMAGQGTYEQYF.

This clonotype was recorded many times. The chain couples TRBV28 to TRBJ2-5, with D perhaps matching TRBD1 (6 bases). Between the trimmed V and J ends, which lost 6 bases and 4 bases, there was a span of 15 bases. Germline lookup yields CDR1 MDHEN and CDR2 SYDVKM. This CDR3 is 14 amino acids long. The CDR3 nucleotides are TGTGCCAGCAGCAATCCGACAGGAGGAGAGACCCAGTACTTC. It is translated as CASSNPTGGETQYF.

The chain couples TRBV12-3 or TRBV12-4 to TRBJ2-7; the D gene is possibly TRBD1 (6 bases). This CDR3 contains 15 residues. Trimming removed 2 bases from V and 6 bases from J, with 17 bases in between. CDR3 amino acids: CASSLSRPLGAEQYF. Here the CDR3 DNA reads TGTGCCAGCAGTTTATCGAGGCCTTTGGGGGCCGAGCAGTACTTC.

V usage is TRBV7-9 and J usage is TRBJ2-1; no reliable D call. Trimming took off 7 bases at V and 5 bases at J, with 18 bases between the two ends. The CDR3 totals 15 residues. CDR1 and CDR2 (germline): SEHNR, FQNEAQ (reference sequence). DNA for the CDR3: TGTGCCAGCACCAAGGGCGTACTCCTGAACAATGAGCAGTTCTTC. It specifies CASTKGVLLNNEQFF.

This clonotype was detected many times. V and J are TRBV12-3 or TRBV12-4 and TRBJ2-5; perhaps TRBD2 as D (6 bases). The CDR3 has 15 residues. Trimming removed 7 bases at V and 5 bases at J, with 20 bases between. The CDR3 DNA is TGTGCCAGCAATAAAGCCTCGGGAGCAAGGGAGACCCAGTACTTC. This encodes CASNKASGARETQYF.

The rearrangement joins TRBV6-1 to TRBJ2-1; TRBD2 matches at 7 bases. Germline V gene sequence: CDR1 MNHNS, CDR2 SASEGT. This CDR3 has 14 amino acids. V lost 6 bases and J lost 6; bases outside the gene matches: 8. CDR3 loop: CASRSGGGVNEQFF. CDR3 bases: TGTGCCAGCAGATCGGGGGGAGGCGTCAATGAGCAGTTCTTC.

V is TRBV10-1 and J is TRBJ2-5; 7 bases are a match to TRBD1. Per the germline V gene, CDR1 is WNHNN and CDR2 is SYGVQD (reference sequence). The V and J ends lost 7 bases and 6 bases, in that order; junction bases with no gene match: 5. The CDR3 runs to 12 residues. CDR3 DNA sequence: TGCGCCAGCACCGGACAGGTAAAGACCCAGTACTTC. It codes for CASTGQVKTQYF.